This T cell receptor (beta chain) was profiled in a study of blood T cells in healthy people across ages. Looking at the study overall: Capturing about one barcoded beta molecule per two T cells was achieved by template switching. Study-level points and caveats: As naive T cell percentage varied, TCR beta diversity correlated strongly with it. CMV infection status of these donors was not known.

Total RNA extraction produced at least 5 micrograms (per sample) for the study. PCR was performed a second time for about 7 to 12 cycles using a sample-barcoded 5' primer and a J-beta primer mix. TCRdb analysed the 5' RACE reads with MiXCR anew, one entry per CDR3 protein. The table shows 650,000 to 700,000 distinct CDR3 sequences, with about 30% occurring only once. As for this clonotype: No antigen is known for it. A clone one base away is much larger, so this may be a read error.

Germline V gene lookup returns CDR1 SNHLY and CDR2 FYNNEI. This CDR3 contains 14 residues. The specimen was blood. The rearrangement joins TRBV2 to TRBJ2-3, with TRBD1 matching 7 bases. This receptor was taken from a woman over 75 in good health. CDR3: CACSEYRGTDTQYF. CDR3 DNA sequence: TGTGCCTGCAGTGAATACAGGGGAACAGATACGCAGTATTTT.